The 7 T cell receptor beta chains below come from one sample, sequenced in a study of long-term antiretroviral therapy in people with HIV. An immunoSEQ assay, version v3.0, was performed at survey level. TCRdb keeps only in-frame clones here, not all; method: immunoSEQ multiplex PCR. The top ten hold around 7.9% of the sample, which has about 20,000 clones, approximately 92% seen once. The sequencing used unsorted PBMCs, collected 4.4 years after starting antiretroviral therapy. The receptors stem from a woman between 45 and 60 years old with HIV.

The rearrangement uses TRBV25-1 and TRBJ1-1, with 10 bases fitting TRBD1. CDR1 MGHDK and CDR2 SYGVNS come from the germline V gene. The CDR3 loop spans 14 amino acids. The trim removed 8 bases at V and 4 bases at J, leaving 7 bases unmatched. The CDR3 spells CASVTGTGATEAFF. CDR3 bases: TGTGCCAGCGTAACCGGGACAGGGGCCACTGAAGCTTTCTTT.

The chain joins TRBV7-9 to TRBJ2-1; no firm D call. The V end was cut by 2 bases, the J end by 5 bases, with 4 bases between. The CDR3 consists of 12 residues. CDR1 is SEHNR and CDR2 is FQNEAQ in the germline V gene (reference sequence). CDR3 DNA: TGTGCCAGCAGCTTATACGACAATGAGCAGTTCTTC. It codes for CASSLYDNEQFF. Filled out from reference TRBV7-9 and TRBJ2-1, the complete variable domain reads DTGVSQNPRHKITKRGQNVTFRCDPISEHNRLYWYRQTLGQGPEFLTYFQNEAQLEKSRLLSDRFSAERPKGSFSTLEIQRTEQGDSAMYLCASSLYDNEQFFGPGTRLTVL.

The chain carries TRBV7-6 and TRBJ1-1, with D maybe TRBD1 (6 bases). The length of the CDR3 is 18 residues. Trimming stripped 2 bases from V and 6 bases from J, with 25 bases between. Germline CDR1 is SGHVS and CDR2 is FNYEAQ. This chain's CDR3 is CASSLKWGQGILSPEAFF. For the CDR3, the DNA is TGTGCCAGCAGCTTAAAATGGGGGCAGGGTATTTTGTCCCCTGAAGCTTTCTTT.

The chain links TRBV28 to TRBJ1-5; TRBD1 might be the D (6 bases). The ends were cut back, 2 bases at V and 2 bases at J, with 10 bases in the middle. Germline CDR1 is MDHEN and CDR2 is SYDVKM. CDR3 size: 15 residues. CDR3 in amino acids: CASSLPGEGNQPQHF. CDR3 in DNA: TGTGCCAGCAGTTTACCAGGGGAAGGCAATCAGCCCCAGCATTTT.

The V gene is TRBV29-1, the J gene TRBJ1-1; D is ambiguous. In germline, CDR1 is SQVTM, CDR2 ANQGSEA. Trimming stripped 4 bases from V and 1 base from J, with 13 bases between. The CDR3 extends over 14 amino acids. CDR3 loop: CSVGEGGPNTEAFF. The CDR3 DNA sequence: TGCAGCGTTGGGGAGGGCGGACCGAACACTGAAGCTTTCTTT.

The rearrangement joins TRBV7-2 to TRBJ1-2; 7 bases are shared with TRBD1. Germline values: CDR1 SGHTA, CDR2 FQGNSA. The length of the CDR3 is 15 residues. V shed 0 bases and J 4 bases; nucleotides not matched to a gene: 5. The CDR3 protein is CASSLAQTGAYGYTF. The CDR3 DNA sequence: TGTGCCAGCAGCTTAGCGCAAACAGGGGCCTATGGCTACACCTTC.

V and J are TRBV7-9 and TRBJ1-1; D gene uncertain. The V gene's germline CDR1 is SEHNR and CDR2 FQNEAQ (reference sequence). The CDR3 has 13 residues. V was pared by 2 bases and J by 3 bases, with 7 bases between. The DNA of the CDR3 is TGTGCCAGCAGCTTAAATGGGGACACTGAAGCTTTCTTT. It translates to CASSLNGDTEAFF.